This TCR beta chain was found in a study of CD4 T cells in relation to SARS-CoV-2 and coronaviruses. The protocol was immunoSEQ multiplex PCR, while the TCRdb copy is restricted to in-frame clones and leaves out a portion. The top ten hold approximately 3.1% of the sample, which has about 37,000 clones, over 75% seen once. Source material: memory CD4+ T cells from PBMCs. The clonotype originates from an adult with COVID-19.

The CDR3 DNA sequence: TGTGCCAGCAACAGGGTCGCAATCAGTGGTCAGCCCCAGCATTTT. This codes for CASNRVAISGQPQHF. The V and J genes are TRBV19 and TRBJ1-5; weak D call: TRBD1 (6 bases). Trimming took off 9 bases at V and 6 bases at J, with 21 bases between the two ends. From germline, CDR1 is LNHDA and CDR2 SQIVND (reference sequence). The CDR3 is 15 residues long.